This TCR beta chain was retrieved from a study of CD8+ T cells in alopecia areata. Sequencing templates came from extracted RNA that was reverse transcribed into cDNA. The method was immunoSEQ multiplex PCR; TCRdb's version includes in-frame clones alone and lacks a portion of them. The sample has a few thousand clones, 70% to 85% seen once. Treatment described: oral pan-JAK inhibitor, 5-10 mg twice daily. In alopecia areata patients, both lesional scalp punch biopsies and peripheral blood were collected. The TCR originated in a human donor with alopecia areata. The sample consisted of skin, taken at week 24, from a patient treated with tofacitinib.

DNA of the CDR3: TGTGCCAGCAGTGATCATGGGGGGCCCTACGAGCAGTACTTC. Translated: CASSDHGGPYEQYF. This chain uses TRBV2 with TRBJ2-7, with D perhaps given as TRBD1 or TRBD2 (6 bases each). CDR3 length equals 14 residues. V dropped 3 bases and J dropped 2 bases, with 11 bases sitting between them. The germline V gene encodes CDR1 SNHLY and CDR2 FYNNEI.